Listed below are T cell receptor beta chains from one sample, sequenced in a study of regulatory T cells in long-lasting Graves disease. MiXCR, run by TCRdb on the multiplex PCR reads, gives a single entry per CDR3 protein. The sample includes 400,000 to 550,000 distinct CDR3 sequences, 14% to 15% of them seen just once. The same specimen was also included in a second study, on T cells in Graves' hyperthyroidism and ophthalmopathy.

The sequences come from peripheral blood mononuclear cells (PBMCs), collected at new diagnosis, from a patient treated with antithyroid drugs. All receptors derive from a woman aged 25 to 45 with Graves disease. The CDR3 runs from the conserved cysteine through the conserved F or W. D genes are given only for firm matches. Not every row has a clone size; where given, it reads once, few, many or a size class.

clone_size,d_call,v_call,j_call,cdr3_aa,cdr3_nt
few,TRBD2,TRBV7-2,TRBJ2-1,CASSLVRDYHDSYNEQFF,TGTGCCAGCAGCTTAGTTCGGGACTATCATGACTCCTACAATGAGCAGTTCTTC
many,TRBD2,TRBV4-2,TRBJ2-1,CASSQDGQGLAGTNEQFF,TGTGCCAGCAGCCAAGACGGCCAGGGACTAGCGGGGACCAATGAGCAGTTCTTC
.,TRBD1,TRBV6-1,TRBJ2-1,CASILGQGAYNEQFF,TGTGCCAGCATCCTTGGACAGGGGGCCTACAATGAGCAGTTCTTC
many,.,TRBV2,TRBJ1-1,CASSEGAGFDVEAFF,TGTGCCAGCAGTGAAGGGGCAGGGTTCGACGTTGAAGCTTTCTTT
.,TRBD2,TRBV4-1,TRBJ2-1,CASSHSGMSVNEQFF,TGCGCCAGCAGCCATAGCGGGATGTCGGTCAATGAGCAGTTCTTC
.,TRBD1,TRBV5-6,TRBJ1-4,CASSLTGGGEKLFF,TGTGCCAGCAGCTTGACAGGGGGTGGAGAAAAACTGTTTTTT
.,TRBD1,TRBV7-3,TRBJ1-2,CASSLDRASYGCTF,TGTGCCAGCAGCTTGGACAGGGCGAGCTATGGCTGCACCTTC
few,TRBD1,TRBV10-2,TRBJ1-5,CASSEAGTENQPQHF,TGCGCCAGCAGTGAGGCTGGGACAGAAAATCAGCCCCAGCATTTT
.,.,TRBV6-1,TRBJ1-6,CASSEGLKGYSPLHF,TGTGCCAGCAGCGAGGGATTGAAAGGCTATTCACCCCTCCACTTT
.,.,TRBV18,TRBJ1-1,CASSPNGGPAFF,TGTGCCAGCTCACCAAATGGGGGGCCAGCTTTCTTT
few,.,TRBV10-1,TRBJ1-3,CASSESKGSSGNTIYF,TGCGCCAGCAGTGAGTCGAAGGGGAGCTCTGGAAACACCATATATTTT
.,TRBD1,TRBV5-6,TRBJ2-7,CASSLGQGVRFYEQYF,TGTGCCAGCAGCTTGGGACAGGGGGTTCGGTTTTACGAGCAGTACTTC